This is a list of T cell receptor beta chains from one sample in a study of blood T cells in healthy people across ages. TCRdb itself ran the 5' RACE reads through MiXCR, one entry per CDR3 protein. The repertoire has 600,000 to 900,000 distinct CDR3 sequences, about a quarter of them found once; the top ten carry around 2.9%. A further study also used this sample, focusing on T cells of mothers and their children.

The sample consisted of blood. All receptors come from a boy younger than 18 in good health. CDR3s include the opening cysteine and the closing phenylalanine or tryptophan. The order of the fields is D gene, clone size, J gene, V gene, CDR3 length, CDR3 protein, CDR3 DNA. D genes are given only for firm matches. Some rows have no size entry. The others give once, few or many, or a class for an expanded clone.

d_call: TRBD1
clone_size: few
j_call: TRBJ2-7
v_call: TRBV6-5
cdr3_length: 15
cdr3_aa: CASSYRDSPSYEQYF
cdr3_nt: TGTGCCAGCAGTTACCGGGACAGCCCCTCCTACGAGCAGTACTTC

d_call: -
clone_size: -
j_call: TRBJ2-2
v_call: TRBV25-1
cdr3_length: 11
cdr3_aa: CASLAGGELFF
cdr3_nt: TGTGCCAGCCTTGCCGGCGGGGAGCTGTTTTTT

d_call: -
clone_size: -
j_call: TRBJ1-2
v_call: TRBV7-9
cdr3_length: 12
cdr3_aa: CASSSGRRDYTF
cdr3_nt: TGTGCCAGCAGCTCGGGACGCCGGGACTACACCTTC

d_call: -
clone_size: -
j_call: TRBJ2-2
v_call: TRBV3-1
cdr3_length: 14
cdr3_aa: CASSQHGVAGELFF
cdr3_nt: TGTGCCAGCAGTCAACACGGGGTGGCCGGGGAGCTGTTTTTT

d_call: TRBD2
clone_size: few
j_call: TRBJ2-1
v_call: TRBV2
cdr3_length: 20
cdr3_aa: CASSGPSRAGGALLYNGQFF
cdr3_nt: TGTGCCAGCAGTGGGCCGTCACGTGCGGGAGGGGCCCTGCTGTACAATGGGCAGTTCTTC

d_call: TRBD2
clone_size: few
j_call: TRBJ2-7
v_call: TRBV15
cdr3_length: 15
cdr3_aa: CATSRARGVAYEQYF
cdr3_nt: TGTGCCACCAGCAGAGCCCGGGGGGTCGCATACGAGCAGTACTTC

d_call: TRBD2
clone_size: -
j_call: TRBJ2-5
v_call: TRBV4-2
cdr3_length: 18
cdr3_aa: CASSQVGAGTSGGKTQYF
cdr3_nt: TGTGCCAGCAGCCAAGTAGGTGCCGGGACTAGCGGGGGAAAGACCCAGTACTTC

d_call: -
clone_size: few
j_call: TRBJ2-5
v_call: TRBV9
cdr3_length: 13
cdr3_aa: CASSVAEWETQYF
cdr3_nt: TGTGCCAGCAGCGTAGCTGAATGGGAGACCCAGTACTTC

d_call: -
clone_size: once
j_call: TRBJ2-1
v_call: TRBV7-3
cdr3_length: 13
cdr3_aa: CASSEGGSNEQFF
cdr3_nt: TGTGCCAGCAGCGAGGGCGGTAGCAATGAGCAGTTCTTC

d_call: -
clone_size: few
j_call: TRBJ2-1
v_call: TRBV9
cdr3_length: 14
cdr3_aa: CASSPWDADNEQFF
cdr3_nt: TGTGCCAGCAGCCCTTGGGACGCCGACAATGAGCAGTTCTTC

d_call: -
clone_size: -
j_call: TRBJ2-3
v_call: TRBV27
cdr3_length: 15
cdr3_aa: CASSSQTASTDTQYF
cdr3_nt: TGTGCCAGCAGTTCCCAGACGGCTAGCACAGATACGCAGTATTTT

d_call: -
clone_size: -
j_call: TRBJ1-1
v_call: TRBV12-3/TRBV12-4
cdr3_length: 13
cdr3_aa: CASINTGTTEAFF
cdr3_nt: TGTGCCAGCATCAATACAGGGACTACGGAAGCTTTCTTT

d_call: -
clone_size: few
j_call: TRBJ2-7
v_call: TRBV3-1
cdr3_length: 14
cdr3_aa: CASSQLLGAYEQYF
cdr3_nt: TGTGCCAGCAGCCAACTTCTGGGAGCCTACGAGCAGTACTTC

d_call: -
clone_size: few
j_call: TRBJ1-1
v_call: TRBV7-3
cdr3_length: 14
cdr3_aa: CASSSVTGNTEAFF
cdr3_nt: TGTGCCAGCAGCTCCGTCACAGGGAACACTGAAGCTTTCTTT

d_call: -
clone_size: few
j_call: TRBJ2-4
v_call: TRBV30
cdr3_length: 13
cdr3_aa: CAWSGAAKNIQYF
cdr3_nt: TGTGCCTGGAGTGGCGCAGCCAAAAACATTCAGTACTTC